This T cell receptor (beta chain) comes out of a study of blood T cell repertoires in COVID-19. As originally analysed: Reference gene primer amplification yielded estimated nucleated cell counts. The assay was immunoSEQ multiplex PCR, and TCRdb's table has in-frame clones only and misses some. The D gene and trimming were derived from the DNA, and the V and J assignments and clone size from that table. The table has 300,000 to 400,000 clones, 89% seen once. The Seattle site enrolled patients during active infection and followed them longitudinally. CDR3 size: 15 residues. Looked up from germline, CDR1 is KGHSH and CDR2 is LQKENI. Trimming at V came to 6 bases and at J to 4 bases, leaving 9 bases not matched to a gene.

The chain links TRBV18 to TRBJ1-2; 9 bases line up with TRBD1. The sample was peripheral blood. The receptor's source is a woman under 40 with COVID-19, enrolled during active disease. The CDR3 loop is CASSLGKGQGYGYTF. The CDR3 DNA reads TGTGCCAGCTCCCTCGGTAAGGGACAGGGCTATGGCTACACCTTC.